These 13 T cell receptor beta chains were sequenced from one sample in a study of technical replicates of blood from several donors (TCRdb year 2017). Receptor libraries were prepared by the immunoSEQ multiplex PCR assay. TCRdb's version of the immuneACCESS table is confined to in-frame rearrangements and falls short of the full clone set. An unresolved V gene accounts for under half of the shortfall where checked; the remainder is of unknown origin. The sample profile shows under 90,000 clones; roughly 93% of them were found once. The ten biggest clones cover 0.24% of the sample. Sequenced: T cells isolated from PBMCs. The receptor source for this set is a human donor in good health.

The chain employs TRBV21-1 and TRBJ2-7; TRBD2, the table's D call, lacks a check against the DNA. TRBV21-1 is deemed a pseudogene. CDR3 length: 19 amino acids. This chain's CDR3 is CASSKARRTGIFSSYEQYF. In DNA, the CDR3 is TGTGCCAGCAGCAAAGCGCGGAGGACTGGGATCTTTAGCTCCTACGAGCAGTACTTC.

CDR3 DNA sequence: TGTGCCAGCAGGGGGACAGGGACAAGGTCAGGGGCCAACGTCCTGACTTTC. The encoded protein is CASRGTGTRSGANVLTF. The chain links TRBV5-6 to TRBJ2-6, with 9 nucleotides matching TRBD1. The length of the CDR3 is 17 residues. Germline lookup yields CDR1 SGHDT and CDR2 YYEEEE. V shed 5 bases, J shed 4 bases, and the junction held 10 bases outside the gene matches. Looking up the rest from reference TRBV5-6 and TRBJ2-6 gives the full variable domain: DAGVTQSPTHLIKTRGQQVTLRCSPKSGHDTVSWYQQALGQGPQFIFQYYEEEERQRGNFPDRFSGHQFPNYSSELNVNALLLGDSALYLCASRGTGTRSGANVLTFGAGSRLTVL.

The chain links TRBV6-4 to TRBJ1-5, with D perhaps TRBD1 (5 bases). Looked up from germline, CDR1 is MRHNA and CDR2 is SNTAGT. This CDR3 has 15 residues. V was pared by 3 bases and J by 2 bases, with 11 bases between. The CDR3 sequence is CASSETELGNQPQHF. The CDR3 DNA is TGTGCCAGCAGTGAGACAGAGTTAGGCAATCAGCCCCAGCATTTT.

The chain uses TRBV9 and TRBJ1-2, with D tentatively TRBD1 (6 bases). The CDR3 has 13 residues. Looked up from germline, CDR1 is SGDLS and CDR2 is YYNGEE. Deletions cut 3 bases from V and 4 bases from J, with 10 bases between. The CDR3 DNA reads TGTGCCAGCAGCGACGGACAGTTCTATGGCTACACCTTC. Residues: CASSDGQFYGYTF.

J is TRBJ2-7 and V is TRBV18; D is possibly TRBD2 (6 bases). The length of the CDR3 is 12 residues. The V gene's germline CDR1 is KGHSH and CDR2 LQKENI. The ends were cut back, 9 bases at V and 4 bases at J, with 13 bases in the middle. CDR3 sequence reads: CARGYGGYEQYF. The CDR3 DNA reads TGTGCCAGGGGTTACGGGGGATACGAGCAGTACTTC. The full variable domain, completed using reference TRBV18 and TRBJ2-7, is NAGVMQNPRHLVRRRGQEARLRCSPMKGHSHVYWYRQLPEEGLKFMVYLQKENIIDESGMPKERFSAEFPKEGPSILRIQQVVRGDSAAYFCARGYGGYEQYFGPGTRLTVT.

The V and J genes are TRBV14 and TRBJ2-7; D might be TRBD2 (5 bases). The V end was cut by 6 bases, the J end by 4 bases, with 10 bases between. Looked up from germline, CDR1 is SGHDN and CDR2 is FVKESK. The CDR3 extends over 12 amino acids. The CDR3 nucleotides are TGTGCCAGCAGTCTAACGGGGTACGAGCAGTACTTC. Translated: CASSLTGYEQYF.

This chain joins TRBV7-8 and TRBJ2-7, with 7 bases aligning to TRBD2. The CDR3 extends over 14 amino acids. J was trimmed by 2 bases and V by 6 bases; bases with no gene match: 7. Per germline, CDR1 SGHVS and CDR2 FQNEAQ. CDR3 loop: CASSERGTTYEQYF. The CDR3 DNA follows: TGTGCCAGCAGTGAGCGGGGAACTACCTACGAGCAGTACTTC.

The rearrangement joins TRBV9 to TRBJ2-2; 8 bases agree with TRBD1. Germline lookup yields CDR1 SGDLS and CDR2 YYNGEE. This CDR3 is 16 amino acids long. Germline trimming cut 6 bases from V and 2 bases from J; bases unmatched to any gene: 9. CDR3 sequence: CASTPGQEINTGELFF. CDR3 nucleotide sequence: TGTGCCAGCACCCCGGGACAGGAGATCAACACCGGGGAGCTGTTTTTT.

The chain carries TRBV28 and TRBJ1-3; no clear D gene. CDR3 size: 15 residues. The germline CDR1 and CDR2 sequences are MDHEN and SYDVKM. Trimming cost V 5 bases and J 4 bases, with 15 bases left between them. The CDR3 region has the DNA TGTGCCAGCAGTCTTGCCGGGAGGCTAGGAAACACCATATATTTT. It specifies CASSLAGRLGNTIYF.

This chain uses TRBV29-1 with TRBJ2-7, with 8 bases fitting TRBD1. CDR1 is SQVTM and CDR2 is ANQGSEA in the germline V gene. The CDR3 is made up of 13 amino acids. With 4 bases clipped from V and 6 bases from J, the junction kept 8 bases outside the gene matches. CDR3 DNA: TGCAGCGTTGCTAGGACAGGGTCTGGCGAGCAGTACTTC. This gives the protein CSVARTGSGEQYF.

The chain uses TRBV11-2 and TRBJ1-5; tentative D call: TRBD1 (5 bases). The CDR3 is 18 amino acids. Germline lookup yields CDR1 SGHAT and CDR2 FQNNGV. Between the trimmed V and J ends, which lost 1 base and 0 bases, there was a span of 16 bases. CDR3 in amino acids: CASSLGSAGKISNQPQHF. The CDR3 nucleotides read TGTGCCAGCAGCTTAGGAAGTGCAGGGAAGATTAGCAATCAGCCCCAGCATTTT. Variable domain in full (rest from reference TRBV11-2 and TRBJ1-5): EAGVAQSPRYKIIEKRQSVAFWCNPISGHATLYWYQQILGQGPKLLIQFQNNGVVDDSQLPKDRFSAERLKGVDSTLKIQPAKLEDSAVYLCASSLGSAGKISNQPQHFGDGTRLSIL.

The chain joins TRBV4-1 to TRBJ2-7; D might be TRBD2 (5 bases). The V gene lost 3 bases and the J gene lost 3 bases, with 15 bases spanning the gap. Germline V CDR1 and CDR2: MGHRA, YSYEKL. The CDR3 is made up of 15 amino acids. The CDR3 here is CASSQLSRRGYEQYF. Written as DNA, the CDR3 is TGCGCCAGCAGCCAGCTCAGCCGCCGGGGCTACGAGCAGTACTTC.

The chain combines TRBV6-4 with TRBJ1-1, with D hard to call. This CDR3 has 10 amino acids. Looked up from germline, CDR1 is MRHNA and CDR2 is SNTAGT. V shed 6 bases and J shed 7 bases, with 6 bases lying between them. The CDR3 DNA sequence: TGTGCCAGCAGGCGGTTTGAAGCTTTCTTT. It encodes CASRRFEAFF.